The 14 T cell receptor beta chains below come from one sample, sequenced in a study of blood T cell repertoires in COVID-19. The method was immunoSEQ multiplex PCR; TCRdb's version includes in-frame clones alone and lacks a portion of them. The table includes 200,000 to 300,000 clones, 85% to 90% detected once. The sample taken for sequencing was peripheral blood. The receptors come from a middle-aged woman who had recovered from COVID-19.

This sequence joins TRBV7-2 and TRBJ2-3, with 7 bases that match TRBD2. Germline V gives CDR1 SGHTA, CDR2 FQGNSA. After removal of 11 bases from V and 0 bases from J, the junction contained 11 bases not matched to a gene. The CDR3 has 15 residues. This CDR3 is CAAGKRGQSTDTQYF. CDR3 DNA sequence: TGTGCCGCCGGAAAGCGGGGCCAAAGCACAGATACGCAGTATTTT.

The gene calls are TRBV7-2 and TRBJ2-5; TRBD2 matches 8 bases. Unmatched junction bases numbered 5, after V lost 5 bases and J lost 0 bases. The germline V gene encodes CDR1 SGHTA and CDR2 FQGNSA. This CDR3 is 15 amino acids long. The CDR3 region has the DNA TGTGCCAGCAGCCCAGAGCGGGGGTACCAAGAGACCCAGTACTTC. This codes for CASSPERGYQETQYF.

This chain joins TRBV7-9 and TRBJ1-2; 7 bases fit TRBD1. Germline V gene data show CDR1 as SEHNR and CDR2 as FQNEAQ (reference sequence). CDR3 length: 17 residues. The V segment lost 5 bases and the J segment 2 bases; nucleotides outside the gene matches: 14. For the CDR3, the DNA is TGTGCCAGCAGCCTCCGGGACAGCAATCTACAAAACTATGGCTACACCTTC. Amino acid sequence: CASSLRDSNLQNYGYTF.

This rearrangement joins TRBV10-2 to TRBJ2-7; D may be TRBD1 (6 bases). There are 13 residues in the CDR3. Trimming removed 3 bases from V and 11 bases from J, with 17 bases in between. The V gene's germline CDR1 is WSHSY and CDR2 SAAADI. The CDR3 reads CASSEYGQSWEYF. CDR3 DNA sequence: TGCGCCAGCAGTGAATACGGACAGTCTTGGGAGTACTTC.

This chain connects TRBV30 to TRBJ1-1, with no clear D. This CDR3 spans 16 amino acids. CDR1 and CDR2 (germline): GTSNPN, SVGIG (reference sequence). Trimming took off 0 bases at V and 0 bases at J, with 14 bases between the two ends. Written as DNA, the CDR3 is TGTGCCTGGAGTGTGAGGCCTTTAACAATGAACACTGAAGCTTTCTTT. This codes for CAWSVRPLTMNTEAFF.

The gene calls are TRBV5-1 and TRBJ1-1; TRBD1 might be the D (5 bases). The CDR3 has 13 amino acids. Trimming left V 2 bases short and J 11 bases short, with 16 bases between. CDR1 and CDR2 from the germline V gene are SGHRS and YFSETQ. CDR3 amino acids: CASSFGREKGAFF. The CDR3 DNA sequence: TGCGCCAGCAGCTTCGGCAGGGAAAAAGGTGCTTTCTTT.

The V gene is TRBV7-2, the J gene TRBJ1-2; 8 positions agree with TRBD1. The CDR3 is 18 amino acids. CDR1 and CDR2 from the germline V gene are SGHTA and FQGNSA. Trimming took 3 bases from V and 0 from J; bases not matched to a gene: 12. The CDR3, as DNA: TGTGCCAGCAGCTTCGACAGGGGCCCCGATGGAGCTAACTATGGCTACACCTTC. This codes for CASSFDRGPDGANYGYTF.

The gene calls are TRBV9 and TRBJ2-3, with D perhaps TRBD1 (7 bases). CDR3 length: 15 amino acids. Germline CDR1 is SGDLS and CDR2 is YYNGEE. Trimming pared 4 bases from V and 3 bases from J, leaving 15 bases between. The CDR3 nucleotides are TGTGCCAGCAGCTCCATCAGGGGGGCGACAGATACGCAGTATTTT. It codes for CASSSIRGATDTQYF.

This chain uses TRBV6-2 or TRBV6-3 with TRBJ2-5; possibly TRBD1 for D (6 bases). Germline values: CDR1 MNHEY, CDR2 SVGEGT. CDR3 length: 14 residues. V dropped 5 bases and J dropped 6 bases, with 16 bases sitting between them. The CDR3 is CASSQSTGRQTQYF. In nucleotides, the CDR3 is TGTGCCAGCAGTCAATCGACAGGCCGCCAGACCCAGTACTTC.

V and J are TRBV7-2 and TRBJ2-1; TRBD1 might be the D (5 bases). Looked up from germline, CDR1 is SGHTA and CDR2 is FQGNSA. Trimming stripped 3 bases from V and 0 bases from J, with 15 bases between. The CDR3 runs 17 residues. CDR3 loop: CASSFQVGLSSYNEQFF. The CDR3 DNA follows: TGTGCCAGCAGCTTCCAAGTGGGGCTGAGCTCCTACAATGAGCAGTTCTTC.

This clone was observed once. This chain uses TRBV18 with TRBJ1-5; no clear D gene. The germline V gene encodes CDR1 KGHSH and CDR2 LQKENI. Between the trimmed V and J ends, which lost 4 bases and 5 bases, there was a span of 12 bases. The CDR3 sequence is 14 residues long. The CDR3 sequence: CASSRTPSDQPQHF. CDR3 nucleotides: TGTGCCAGCTCACGAACCCCCAGTGATCAGCCCCAGCATTTT.

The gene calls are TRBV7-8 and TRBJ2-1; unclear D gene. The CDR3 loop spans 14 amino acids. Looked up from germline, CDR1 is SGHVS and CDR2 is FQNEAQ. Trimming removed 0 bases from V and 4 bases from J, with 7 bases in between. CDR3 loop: CASSLASQYNEQFF. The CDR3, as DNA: TGTGCCAGCAGCTTAGCGTCGCAGTACAATGAGCAGTTCTTC.

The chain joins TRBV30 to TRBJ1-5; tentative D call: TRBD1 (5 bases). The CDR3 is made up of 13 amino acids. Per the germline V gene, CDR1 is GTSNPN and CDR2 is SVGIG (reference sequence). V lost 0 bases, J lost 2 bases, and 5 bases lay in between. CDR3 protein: CAWSVQGNQPQHF. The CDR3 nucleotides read TGTGCCTGGAGTGTACAGGGCAATCAGCCCCAGCATTTT. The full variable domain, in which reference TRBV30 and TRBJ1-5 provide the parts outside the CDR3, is SQTIHQWPATLVQPVGSPLSLECTVEGTSNPNLYWYRQAAGRGLQLLFYSVGIGQISSEVPQNLSASRPQDRQFILSSKKLLLSDSGFYLCAWSVQGNQPQHFGDGTRLSIL.

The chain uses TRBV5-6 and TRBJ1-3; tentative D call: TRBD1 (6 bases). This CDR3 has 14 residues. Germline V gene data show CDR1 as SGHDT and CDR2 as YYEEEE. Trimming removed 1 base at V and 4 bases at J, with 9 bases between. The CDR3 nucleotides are TGTGCCAGCAGCTTGACAGGGTTAGGAAACACCATATATTTT. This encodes CASSLTGLGNTIYF.